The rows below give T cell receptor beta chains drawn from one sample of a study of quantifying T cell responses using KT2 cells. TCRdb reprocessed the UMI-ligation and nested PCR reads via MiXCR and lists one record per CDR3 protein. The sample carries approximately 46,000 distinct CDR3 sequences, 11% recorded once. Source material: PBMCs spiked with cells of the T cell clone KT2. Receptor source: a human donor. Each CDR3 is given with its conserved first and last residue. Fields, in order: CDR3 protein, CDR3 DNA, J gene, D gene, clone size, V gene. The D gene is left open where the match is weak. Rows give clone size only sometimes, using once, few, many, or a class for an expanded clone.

CDR3: CASSLGLDTDTQYF
DNA: TGTGCCAGCAGCTTAGGCTTGGACACAGATACGCAGTATTTT
J: TRBJ2-3
D: -
size: -
V: TRBV11-2

CDR3: CASRGYGGSTDTQYF
DNA: TGTGCCAGCAGAGGATATGGGGGCAGCACAGATACGCAGTATTTT
J: TRBJ2-3
D: -
size: many
V: TRBV11-1

CDR3: CASSLRMNTDTQYF
DNA: TGTGCTAGCAGCTTACGGATGAACACAGATACGCAGTATTTT
J: TRBJ2-3
D: -
size: -
V: TRBV7-7

CDR3: CATSTRYNSPLHF
DNA: TGTGCCACCTCAACACGTTATAATTCACCCCTCCACTTT
J: TRBJ1-6
D: -
size: many
V: TRBV27

CDR3: CASRTAGGPYGYTF
DNA: TGTGCCAGCAGAACCGCAGGGGGTCCCTATGGCTACACCTTC
J: TRBJ1-2
D: TRBD1
size: few
V: TRBV27

CDR3: CASALDSYEQYF
DNA: TGTGCCAGCGCCCTGGACAGCTACGAGCAGTACTTC
J: TRBJ2-7
D: -
size: many
V: TRBV7-2

CDR3: CASSLVPAGGPDTQYF
DNA: TGTGCCAGCAGCTTAGTCCCAGCGGGAGGGCCAGATACGCAGTATTTT
J: TRBJ2-3
D: TRBD2
size: -
V: TRBV7-2

CDR3: CASSLGLADQFF
DNA: TGTGCCAGCAGCCTCGGACTAGCGGATCAGTTCTTC
J: TRBJ2-1
D: TRBD2
size: many
V: TRBV3-1

CDR3: CASSSQTSGIYEQYF
DNA: TGTGCCAGCAGTTCTCAGACTAGCGGGATCTACGAGCAGTACTTC
J: TRBJ2-7
D: TRBD2
size: many
V: TRBV6-2/TRBV6-3

CDR3: CASSLYLKGETQYF
DNA: TGCGCCAGCAGCCTGTATCTTAAGGGGGAGACCCAGTACTTC
J: TRBJ2-5
D: -
size: few
V: TRBV4-1

CDR3: CASSMASLAGVLGNEQFF
DNA: TGTGCCAGTAGTATGGCCTCCCTAGCGGGAGTGTTGGGAAATGAGCAGTTCTTC
J: TRBJ2-1
D: TRBD2
size: many
V: TRBV19

CDR3: CSSASGLRRDNEQFF
DNA: TGCAGCTCAGCTTCGGGTCTACGCCGTGACAATGAGCAGTTCTTC
J: TRBJ2-1
D: -
size: many
V: TRBV29-1

CDR3: CASSRDPGTEAFF
DNA: TGTGCCAGCAGCCGAGATCCGGGCACTGAAGCTTTCTTT
J: TRBJ1-1
D: -
size: -
V: TRBV14

CDR3: CASSQQASTDTQYF
DNA: TGCGCCAGCAGCCAACAAGCGAGCACAGATACGCAGTATTTT
J: TRBJ2-3
D: -
size: -
V: TRBV4-3

CDR3: CASRGLAGDTDTQYF
DNA: TGTGCCAGCAGGGGACTAGCGGGGGATACAGATACGCAGTATTTT
J: TRBJ2-3
D: TRBD2
size: -
V: TRBV6-4

CDR3: CASSPLGTREQYF
DNA: TGTGCCAGCAGCCCCCTTGGTACACGCGAGCAGTACTTC
J: TRBJ2-7
D: -
size: many
V: TRBV3-1

CDR3: CSARGGGQGVFGEQYF
DNA: TGCAGTGCTAGAGGGGGGGGACAGGGAGTGTTCGGGGAGCAGTACTTC
J: TRBJ2-7
D: TRBD1
size: few
V: TRBV20-1

CDR3: CASSFVSTEAFF
DNA: TGTGCCAGCAGCTTTGTTTCCACTGAAGCTTTCTTT
J: TRBJ1-1
D: -
size: few
V: TRBV7-2

CDR3: CASSGWASGISTDTQYF
DNA: TGTGCCAGCAGTGGCTGGGCTAGCGGTATTAGCACAGATACGCAGTATTTT
J: TRBJ2-3
D: TRBD2
size: -
V: TRBV6-1

CDR3: CASSPIAFF
DNA: TGTGCCAGCAGCCCCATAGCTTTCTTT
J: TRBJ1-1
D: -
size: -
V: TRBV6-6

CDR3: CASSQAATGNDIYF
DNA: TGTGCCAGCAGCCAAGCTGCCACAGGAAACGACATATATTTT
J: TRBJ1-3
D: -
size: -
V: TRBV3-1

CDR3: CSALQYYGYTF
DNA: TGCAGTGCTTTACAATACTATGGCTACACCTTC
J: TRBJ1-2
D: -
size: -
V: TRBV20-1

CDR3: CASSYGTGNQPQHF
DNA: TGTGCCAGCAGTTACGGGACAGGGAATCAGCCCCAGCATTTT
J: TRBJ1-5
D: TRBD1
size: many
V: TRBV6-5

CDR3: CASNRAPNTEAFF
DNA: TGTGCCAGCAACCGGGCCCCGAACACTGAAGCTTTCTTT
J: TRBJ1-1
D: -
size: few
V: TRBV12-3/TRBV12-4

CDR3: CATSDLEDSYEQYF
DNA: TGTGCCACCAGTGATTTGGAGGACAGCTACGAGCAGTACTTC
J: TRBJ2-7
D: -
size: few
V: TRBV24-1

CDR3: CASSFLAGGTYNEQFF
DNA: TGTGCCAGCAGTTTCTTAGCGGGGGGGACCTACAATGAGCAGTTCTTC
J: TRBJ2-1
D: TRBD2
size: -
V: TRBV12-3/TRBV12-4

CDR3: CASTTTGTGENSNQPQHF
DNA: TGTGCCAGCACCACGACCGGGACAGGAGAAAATAGCAATCAGCCCCAGCATTTT
J: TRBJ1-5
D: TRBD1
size: -
V: TRBV6-2/TRBV6-3

CDR3: CASRRKSNQPQHF
DNA: TGTGCCAGCAGGCGGAAGAGCAATCAGCCCCAGCATTTT
J: TRBJ1-5
D: -
size: -
V: TRBV6-5

CDR3: CASSFVLAGAGEQYF
DNA: TGTGCCAGCAGCTTCGTACTAGCGGGAGCTGGGGAGCAGTACTTC
J: TRBJ2-7
D: TRBD2
size: many
V: TRBV5-5

CDR3: CASSSGPLAVQETQYF
DNA: TGTGCCAGCAGTTCGGGGCCTCTAGCGGTCCAAGAGACCCAGTACTTC
J: TRBJ2-5
D: TRBD2
size: -
V: TRBV5-4

CDR3: CASSSRESGMDEQYF
DNA: TGTGCCAGCAGTTCCAGGGAAAGCGGGATGGACGAGCAGTACTTC
J: TRBJ2-7
D: TRBD2
size: -
V: TRBV12-3/TRBV12-4

CDR3: CASSKLLSGANVLTF
DNA: TGTGCCAGCAGCAAATTACTTTCTGGGGCCAACGTCCTGACTTTC
J: TRBJ2-6
D: -
size: many
V: TRBV21-1

CDR3: CASSLEGETQYF
DNA: TGTGCCAGCAGTTTAGAAGGGGAGACCCAGTACTTC
J: TRBJ2-5
D: -
size: -
V: TRBV12-3/TRBV12-4

CDR3: CSVARTGLWDGYTF
DNA: TGCAGCGTAGCAAGGACAGGGCTTTGGGATGGCTACACCTTC
J: TRBJ1-2
D: TRBD1
size: few
V: TRBV29-1

CDR3: CASSEAGEGSYGYTF
DNA: TGTGCCAGCAGTGAAGCAGGGGAGGGTTCCTATGGCTACACCTTC
J: TRBJ1-2
D: -
size: few
V: TRBV6-1

CDR3: CSARFPGTDTQYF
DNA: TGCAGTGCCCGATTCCCGGGCACAGATACGCAGTATTTT
J: TRBJ2-3
D: -
size: -
V: TRBV20-1

CDR3: CASSEARISNQPQHF
DNA: TGTGCCAGCAGTGAAGCCCGGATTAGCAATCAGCCCCAGCATTTT
J: TRBJ1-5
D: -
size: few
V: TRBV6-1

CDR3: CASSLQGLPFNYGYTF
DNA: TGTGCCAGCAGTTTACAGGGGCTTCCTTTTAACTATGGCTACACCTTC
J: TRBJ1-2
D: -
size: -
V: TRBV12-3/TRBV12-4

CDR3: CSARTEDVLSGNTIYF
DNA: TGCAGTGCCCGTACTGAAGACGTCCTCTCTGGAAACACCATATATTTT
J: TRBJ1-3
D: -
size: many
V: TRBV20-1

CDR3: CASSYGEKAF
DNA: TGTGCCAGCAGCTACGGGGAAAAGGCTTTC
J: TRBJ2-6
D: -
size: -
V: TRBV7-9

CDR3: CASSRDRNTEAFF
DNA: TGTGCCAGCAGCCGGGACAGGAACACTGAAGCTTTCTTT
J: TRBJ1-1
D: TRBD1
size: many
V: TRBV6-2/TRBV6-3

CDR3: CASSHPRGGGPSWGQETQYF
DNA: TGTGCCAGCAGCCACCCCCGGGGGGGAGGGCCCTCGTGGGGGCAAGAGACCCAGTACTTC
J: TRBJ2-5
D: TRBD2
size: few
V: TRBV3-1

CDR3: CASRRGDQPQHF
DNA: TGTGCCAGCAGAAGGGGGGATCAGCCCCAGCATTTT
J: TRBJ1-5
D: -
size: few
V: TRBV2

CDR3: CASLAGAGADTQYF
DNA: TGTGCCAGCTTAGCGGGGGCTGGCGCAGATACGCAGTATTTT
J: TRBJ2-3
D: TRBD2
size: few
V: TRBV6-6